This T cell receptor (beta chain) comes out of a study of ipilimumab plus nivolumab after autologous stem cell transplantation (dated by TCRdb to the early 2020s). A note on the overall study: Trial patients received a median of roughly 5 ipilimumab doses and fewer than 10 nivolumab doses. Included in the myeloma cohort were high-risk transplant-naive patients as well as patients relapsing within 3 years of a first autologous transplant. The trial enrolled patients with high-risk diffuse large B cell lymphoma, mature T cell lymphoma, or multiple myeloma undergoing autologous transplant. Roughly 35 patients made up the trial's intent-to-treat population. Study-wide conclusions, independent of this receptor: The authors concluded that combined checkpoint inhibition appeared tolerable when used as consolidation after transplant. Per the authors, a biologic rationale for further study of the post-transplant checkpoint inhibition approach was offered by T cell receptor repertoire, regulatory T cell phenotype and gut microbiota profiles.

Deletion took 1 base off V and 0 bases off J, with a span of 7 bases between the germline ends. From the cysteine up to the phenylalanine, the CDR3 has a length of 15 residues. The kept DNA is CDR3 alone, 45 bases in frame from the first base. This clone was picked up one time. The target of this receptor is not known. No much larger clone is present one base from it, and per-base qualities are unavailable. Starting 14 to 28 days after the autologous transplant, patients began checkpoint therapy, which included ipilimumab at 1 mg/kg intravenously on day 1 of selected weeks. Nivolumab was given at 3 mg/kg intravenously on day 1 of weeks 1, 4, 7, 10, and every two weeks through week 26. This was a Phase Ib clinical trial that tested ipilimumab plus nivolumab, given as combined checkpoint inhibition, for consolidation following autologous stem cell transplantation. The library relied on the immunoSEQ multiplex PCR assay. TCRdb re-hosts the immuneACCESS table, in-frame sequences only. Its copies lack some clones; in the studies checked, an unresolved V gene accounts for under half of them, and the cause for the rest is not known. Counted in this sample were just over 40,000 clones; over 90% of them appeared once. The ten largest clones add up to 0.75% to 1% of the sample.

The chain was built from TRBV23-1 and TRBJ1-5, with the D gene not clear enough to name. TRBV23-1 is designated an ORF whose function remains uncertain. This TCR derives from a male donor with multiple myeloma. The sample in question was PBMCs, obtained in a trial of ipilimumab plus nivolumab as post-transplant consolidation. The CDR3 region has the sequence CASSQWHSSNQPQHF. The bases are TGCGCCAGCAGTCAATGGCACAGTAGCAATCAGCCCCAGCATTTT.